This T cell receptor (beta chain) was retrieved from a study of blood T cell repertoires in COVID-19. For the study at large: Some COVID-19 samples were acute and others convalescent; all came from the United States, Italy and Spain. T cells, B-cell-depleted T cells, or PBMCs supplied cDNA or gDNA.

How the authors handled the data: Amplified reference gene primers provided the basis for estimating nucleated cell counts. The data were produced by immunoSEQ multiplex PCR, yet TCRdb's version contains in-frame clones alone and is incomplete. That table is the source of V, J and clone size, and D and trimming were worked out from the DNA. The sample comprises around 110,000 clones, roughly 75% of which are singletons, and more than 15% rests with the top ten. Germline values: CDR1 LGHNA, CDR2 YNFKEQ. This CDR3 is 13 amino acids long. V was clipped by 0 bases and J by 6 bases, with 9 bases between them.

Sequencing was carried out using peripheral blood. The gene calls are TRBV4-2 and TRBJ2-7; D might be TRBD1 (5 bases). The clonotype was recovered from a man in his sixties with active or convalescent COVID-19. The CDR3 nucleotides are TGTGCCAGCAGCCAAGATAGGGGAATCGAGCAGTACTTC. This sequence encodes CASSQDRGIEQYF.